The rows below give T cell receptor beta chains drawn from one sample of a study of cytotoxic CD8 clonotypes in ibrutinib-treated CLL. This table comes from immunoSEQ multiplex PCR, and its TCRdb copy is limited to in-frame clones, with some not included. In the table there are about 76,000 clones, roughly 85% of which are singletons. Sequencing was performed on PBMCs, taken after 24 months of ibrutinib treatment. The receptors shown here come from a human donor with chronic lymphocytic leukemia. Both conserved end residues are part of each CDR3. D genes are given only for firm matches. Part of the rows lack a size; the others show once, few, many or a class for expanded clones.

TRBV11-2	TRBD2	TRBJ2-7	NA	13	TGTGCCAGCAGCTGGAGCGGGATCTACGAGCAGTACTTC	CASSWSGIYEQYF
TRBV5-4	TRBD2	TRBJ2-2	few	16	TGTGCCAGCAGCTCGGGACTAGCGCCCGACACCGGGGAGCTGTTTTTT	CASSSGLAPDTGELFF
TRBV30	TRBD2	TRBJ2-3	NA	12	TGTGCCCGTGGGACTACAGCAGATACGCAGTATTTT	CARGTTADTQYF
TRBV30	NA	TRBJ2-5	NA	14	TGTGCCTGGGGTATGGGACACCTCCAAGAGACCCAGTACTTC	CAWGMGHLQETQYF
TRBV30	TRBD2	TRBJ2-1	NA	17	TGTGCCTGGAACCCCAGGCCCCTAGCGGGAGGGGACAATGAGCAGTTCTTC	CAWNPRPLAGGDNEQFF
TRBV4-2	TRBD2	TRBJ2-5	NA	16	TGTGCCAGCAGCCAAGGGACTAGCGGGGGTGGGGAGACCCAGTACTTC	CASSQGTSGGGETQYF
TRBV18	NA	TRBJ2-2	NA	13	TGTGCCAGCTCACCACACGATACCGGGGAGCTGTTTTTT	CASSPHDTGELFF
TRBV2	NA	TRBJ2-7	few	13	TGTGCCAGCACTACCCCTACAGGGAGCGAGCAGTACTTC	CASTTPTGSEQYF
TRBV25-1	TRBD1	TRBJ1-2	NA	15	TGTGCCAGCAGTGAACTAGGGGGCAGGTCGCGTGGCTACACCTTC	CASSELGGRSRGYTF
TRBV6-5	TRBD1	TRBJ2-7	NA	14	TGTGCCAGCAGACCCGGGACAGGGGTTGACGAGCAGTACTTC	CASRPGTGVDEQYF
TRBV10-3	TRBD1	TRBJ2-1	NA	14	TGTGCCATCAGTGATCAACCGACAGGGGGTGAGCAGTTCTTC	CAISDQPTGGEQFF
TRBV2	TRBD1	TRBJ2-7	few	15	TGTGCCAGCAGTGGTGGGACAGGGGGCGCAATGCCCAAGTACTTC	CASSGGTGGAMPKYF